This entry is about one T cell receptor beta chain. Profiling relied on immunoSEQ multiplex PCR, and the TCRdb table lists in-frame clones only, not all of them. There are over 90,000 clones in the sample; about 85% occur only once, and 4.4% lies in the top ten. These data originate in a study of blood T cell repertoires in COVID-19. Overall study: COVID-19 samples, acute and convalescent, were from the United States, Italy and Spain. From T cells, B-cell-depleted T cells, or PBMCs came the material, which was cDNA or gDNA.

This receptor was taken from a man aged 55 to 70 with acute or convalescent COVID-19. Input material: peripheral blood.

The CDR3 DNA follows: TGTGCCAGCAGTGAAAAGGGCAGGGAAAGCTCCTATAATTCACCCCTCCACTTT. Its translation is CASSEKGRESSYNSPLHF. The V gene is TRBV2, the J gene TRBJ1-6, with D possibly being TRBD1 (5 bases). V lost 2 bases to trimming and J lost 0 bases, with 14 bases between them. The CDR3 is 18 residues long. CDR1 and CDR2 (germline): SNHLY, FYNNEI.